The source of this T cell receptor beta chain is a study of vaccination and CD4 T cells after COVID-19. Treatment specified: approximately 9-day PBMC culture with coronavirus spike peptide pools or control peptides (ViraFEST assay). Comment on this clonotype: Antigen unknown.

CDR1 and CDR2 (germline): MNHEY, SVGEGT. The CDR3 has 13 residues. V lost 5 bases, J lost 7 bases, and 11 bases lay in between. The Oncomine TCR Beta short-read assay was applied to DNA of cultured CD4+ T cells. In TCRdb, the PCR reads were re-called with MiXCR into one record per CDR3 protein. The table includes about 3,100 distinct CDR3 sequences, 77% detected once. This receptor was identified in a human donor who had recovered from COVID-19. J is TRBJ2-2 and V is TRBV6-2 or TRBV6-3, with D possibly TRBD1 on 6 matching bases. The material sequenced was CD4+ T cells from blood, cultured in vitro. This CDR3 reads CASSIYRVGELFF. CDR3 bases: TGTGCCAGCAGTATTTACAGGGTCGGGGAGCTGTTTTTT.